This T cell receptor beta chain was retrieved from a study of cytomegalovirus exposure and HLA in healthy donors. General study findings and limits: Despite most TCR sequences being rare, some public TCRs occurred in many donors.

TCRdb keeps only in-frame clones here, not all; method: immunoSEQ multiplex PCR. The sample lists 200,000 to 250,000 clones; over 80% were seen once. To note about this clone: Its target is not known.

V shed 7 bases and J shed 7 bases, with 13 bases lying between them. From germline, CDR1 is SQVTM and CDR2 ANQGSEA. The CDR3 sequence is 11 residues long. The chain carries TRBV29-1 and TRBJ1-2; possibly TRBD1 for D (5 bases). The sample comprised PBMCs. The source of this sequence is a woman under 30 in good health and CMV-seronegative. The CDR3 spells CSGRGSGGYTF. In DNA, the CDR3 is TGCAGCGGGAGGGGCTCTGGTGGCTACACCTTC.